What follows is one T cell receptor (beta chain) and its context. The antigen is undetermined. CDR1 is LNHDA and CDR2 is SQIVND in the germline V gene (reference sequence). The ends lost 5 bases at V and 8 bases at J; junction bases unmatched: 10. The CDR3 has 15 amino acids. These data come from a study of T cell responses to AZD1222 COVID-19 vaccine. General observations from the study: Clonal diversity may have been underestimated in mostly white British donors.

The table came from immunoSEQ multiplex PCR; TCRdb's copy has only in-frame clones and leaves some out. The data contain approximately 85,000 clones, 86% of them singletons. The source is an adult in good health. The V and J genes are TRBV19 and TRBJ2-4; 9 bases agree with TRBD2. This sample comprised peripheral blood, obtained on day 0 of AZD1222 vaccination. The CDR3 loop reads CASSPPGAGGDIQYF. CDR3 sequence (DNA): TGTGCCAGTAGTCCCCCGGGAGCGGGAGGTGACATTCAGTACTTC.